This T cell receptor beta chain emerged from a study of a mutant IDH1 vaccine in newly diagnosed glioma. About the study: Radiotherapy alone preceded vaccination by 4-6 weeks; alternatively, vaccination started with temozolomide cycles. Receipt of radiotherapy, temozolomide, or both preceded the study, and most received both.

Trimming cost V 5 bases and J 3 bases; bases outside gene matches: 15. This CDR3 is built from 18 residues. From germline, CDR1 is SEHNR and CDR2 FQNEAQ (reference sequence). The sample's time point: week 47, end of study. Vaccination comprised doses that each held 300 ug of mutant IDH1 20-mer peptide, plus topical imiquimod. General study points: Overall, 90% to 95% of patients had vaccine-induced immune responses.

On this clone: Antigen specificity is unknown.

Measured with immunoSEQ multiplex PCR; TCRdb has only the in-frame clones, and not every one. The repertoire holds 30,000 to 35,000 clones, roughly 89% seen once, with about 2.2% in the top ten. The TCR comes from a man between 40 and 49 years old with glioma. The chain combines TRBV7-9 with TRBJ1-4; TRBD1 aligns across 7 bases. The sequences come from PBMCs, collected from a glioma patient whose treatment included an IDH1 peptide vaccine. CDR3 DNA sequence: TGTGCCAGCAGCCCGCTCTTAACAGGGGCCCGCCCTAATGAAAAACTGTTTTTT. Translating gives CASSPLLTGARPNEKLFF.